This T cell receptor beta chain comes out of a study of blood T cells in healthy people across ages. The CDR3 has 15 amino acids. J was trimmed by 7 bases and V by 0 bases; bases with no gene match: 2. Germline V CDR1 and CDR2: MGHRA, YSYEKL. The study recruited healthy Caucasian donors from Russia who were aged roughly 6 to 95. This clonotype has only a few counts. The antigen is not known. Study findings and constraints: Per million T cells, TCR beta diversity dropped about linearly as age rose.

Combining a sample-barcoded 5' primer with a J-beta primer mix, a second PCR ran for about 6 to 12 cycles. There were at least 3 million CDR3-containing paired-end reads obtained from each sample. In TCRdb, the 5' RACE reads were re-called with MiXCR into one record per CDR3 protein. The sample lists about 1 million distinct CDR3 sequences, 35% to 50% occurring once. This chain links TRBV4-1 with TRBJ2-7, with 14 bases lining up with TRBD2. This clonotype originated in a woman in her fifties or sixties in good health. The specimen was blood. Here the CDR3 DNA reads TGCGCCAGCAGCCAAGAGGGACTAGCGGGAGATGAGCAGTACTTC. Translating it yields CASSQEGLAGDEQYF.